These 27 T cell receptor beta chains came from one sample sequenced in a study of blood T cells in healthy people across ages. Combining a sample-barcoded 5' primer with a J-beta primer mix, a second PCR ran for roughly 6 to 12 cycles. TCRdb re-analysed the 5' RACE reads in MiXCR, keeping a single row per CDR3 protein. The repertoire holds about 970,000 distinct CDR3 sequences, with just over 50% as singletons. The sample was blood. The source of these receptors is a woman aged 55 to 70 in good health.

This chain links TRBV3-1 with TRBJ1-6; no clear D gene. The CDR3 is made up of 15 amino acids. V was pared by 0 bases and J by 7 bases, with 10 bases between. Germline V gene data show CDR1 as LGHDT and CDR2 as YNNKEL (reference sequence). Here the CDR3 reads CASSQDFPGNSPLHF. The CDR3 nucleotides read TGTGCCAGCAGCCAAGACTTCCCGGGGAATTCACCCCTCCACTTT.

A few counts support this clonotype. The chain combines TRBV28 with TRBJ2-3, with 9 positions matching TRBD2. Losses at the gene ends were 8 bases for V and 0 bases for J; bases not matched to a gene: 9. The CDR3 consists of 16 residues. Germline V gene data show CDR1 as MDHEN and CDR2 as SYDVKM. CDR3 DNA: TGTGCCAGCTCTAGCGGGACAATAACTAGCACAGATACGCAGTATTTT. It encodes CASSSGTITSTDTQYF.

This sequence joins TRBV5-6 and TRBJ2-3, with D possibly matching TRBD1 (5 bases). In germline, CDR1 is SGHDT, CDR2 YYEEEE. The CDR3 is 14 amino acids. V was cut by 2 bases and J by 3 bases, with 10 bases left in between. The DNA of the CDR3 is TGTGCCAGCAGCTTCCGGACATTAACAGATACGCAGTATTTT. Residues: CASSFRTLTDTQYF.

V is TRBV20-1 and J is TRBJ2-1, with 8 bases lining up with TRBD1. The CDR3 totals 14 residues. J gave up 8 bases and V 2 bases, and 8 bases lay outside the gene matches. The germline V gene encodes CDR1 DFQATT and CDR2 SNEGSKA (reference sequence). CDR3 region: CSARKSRGPHEQFF. CDR3 DNA: TGCAGTGCTAGAAAGAGCAGGGGGCCCCATGAGCAGTTCTTC.

This chain uses TRBV29-1 with TRBJ2-1; 13 nucleotides match TRBD2. The CDR3 is made up of 19 amino acids. V gave up 2 bases and J gave up 9 bases; unmatched junction bases: 19. Germline V lookup: CDR1 SQVTM, CDR2 ANQGSEA. The CDR3 loop reads CSVESKGGKGLAGVSEQFF. The CDR3 bases are TGCAGCGTTGAATCAAAAGGAGGGAAAGGACTAGCGGGAGTCTCTGAGCAGTTCTTC.

A few counts support this clonotype. The rearrangement uses TRBV25-1 and TRBJ2-7; no reliable D call. The germline V gene has CDR1 MGHDK and CDR2 SYGVNS. Trimming left V 3 bases short and J 1 base short, with 7 bases between. CDR3 length: 13 amino acids. CDR3 DNA sequence: TGTGCCAGCAGTGAGTTAGGATCCTACGAGCAGTACTTC. This translates into CASSELGSYEQYF.

The V gene is TRBV12-3 or TRBV12-4, the J gene TRBJ1-5, with D unresolved. Trimming took off 5 bases at V and 4 bases at J, with 9 bases between the two ends. The CDR3 is 13 residues long. Written as DNA, the CDR3 is TGTGCCAGCAGTCCGTACAGAAATCAGCCCCAGCATTTT. This encodes CASSPYRNQPQHF.

The chain recombines TRBV27 with TRBJ2-5; no definite D call. The germline V gene has CDR1 MNHEY and CDR2 SMNVEV (reference sequence). This CDR3 has 13 amino acids. Trimming cost V 5 bases and J 1 base, with 8 bases left between them. The CDR3 here is CASSPFSQETQYF. CDR3 DNA: TGTGCCAGCAGTCCCTTCTCCCAAGAGACCCAGTACTTC.

This clonotype occurred a few times. The chain links TRBV7-6 to TRBJ2-7, with D uncertain. Germline CDR1 and CDR2: SGHVS and FNYEAQ. Trimming pared 5 bases from V and 0 bases from J, leaving 8 bases between. The CDR3 runs to 13 residues. The CDR3 nucleotides are TGTGCCAGCAGCCCCGATATCTCCTACGAGCAGTACTTC. As protein: CASSPDISYEQYF.

The J gene is TRBJ2-1, the V gene TRBV30; D unresolved. The CDR3 is 16 residues long. Germline-derived CDR1 and CDR2 are GTSNPN and SVGIG (reference sequence). The V gene lost 2 bases and the J gene lost 6 bases, with 20 bases spanning the gap. CDR3 in DNA: TGTGCCTGGAGTAGAAGGGAAGTTCGACTGCTCAATGAGCAGTTCTTC. Translation gives CAWSRREVRLLNEQFF.

The chain's CDR3 is CASSLTGSGYEQYF. CDR3 nucleotides: TGTGCCAGCAGCTTAACTGGTAGCGGCTACGAGCAGTACTTC. The chain has TRBV7-3 and TRBJ2-7; tentatively, D is TRBD2 (6 bases). V was cut by 0 bases and J by 3 bases, with 9 bases left in between. Germline lookup yields CDR1 SGHTA and CDR2 FQGTGA. The CDR3 runs 14 residues.

V and J are TRBV5-5 and TRBJ2-7, with D unclear. CDR1 is SGHKS and CDR2 is YYEKEE in the germline V gene (reference sequence). This CDR3 has 15 amino acids. With 6 bases removed from V and 2 bases from J, the gap between germline ends came to 18 bases. The CDR3 DNA sequence: TGTGCCAGCACACGTGAATATGCTGGGGCCTACGAGCAGTACTTC. It translates to CASTREYAGAYEQYF.

As concerns this clonotype: At one boundary the junction diverges from the germline segment, which might be a read error. V gene TRBV7-2 combines with J gene TRBJ1-6; 9 bases map to TRBD1. This CDR3 is built from 16 residues. Germline assignment: CDR1 SGHTA and CDR2 FQGNSA. The CDR3 protein is CASSFQQGARNSPPHF. Here the CDR3 DNA reads TGTGCCAGCAGCTTCCAACAGGGGGCGAGGAATTCACCCCCCCACTTT.

J is TRBJ2-3 and V is TRBV21-1; the table's TRBD1 call for D was not verified on the DNA. TRBV21-1 counts as a pseudogene. The length of the CDR3 is 15 residues. The CDR3, as DNA: TGTGCCAGCGCAAGGCCCGGACAGATCACAGATACGCAGTATTTT. Its protein product is CASARPGQITDTQYF.

In this sample, this clonotype turned up once. This chain uses TRBV5-1 with TRBJ2-7; D is unresolved. The V gene lost 7 bases and the J gene lost 4 bases, with 15 bases spanning the gap. Germline V gene sequence: CDR1 SGHRS, CDR2 YFSETQ. This CDR3 has 13 residues. CDR3: CASGIDGSYEQYF. In DNA form, the CDR3 reads TGCGCCAGCGGCATCGACGGAAGTTACGAGCAGTACTTC.

This chain links TRBV6-2 or TRBV6-3 with TRBJ2-4; D is unresolved. V was shortened by 2 bases and J by 1 base, with 9 bases between the two germline ends. CDR1 is MNHEY and CDR2 is SVGEGT in the germline V gene. This CDR3 region has 15 residues. CDR3 residues: CASSYVSRAKNIQYF. CDR3 bases: TGTGCCAGCAGTTACGTGAGTAGGGCCAAAAACATTCAGTACTTC.

The chain couples TRBV27 to TRBJ2-7; 8 bases are a match to TRBD1. The last part of the DNA fits TRBJ2-5 better; the J call may be wrong. This CDR3 has 17 amino acids. Germline V CDR1 and CDR2: MNHEY, SMNVEV (reference sequence). CDR3 bases: TGTGCCAGCAGTTCGCAACTTGGACAGGGAGGCCGGGAGACCCAGTACTTC. Residues: CASSSQLGQGGRETQYF.

V and J are TRBV15 and TRBJ2-4, with 9 bases aligning to TRBD2. TRBJ2-7 explains the end of the DNA better; the J call may be wrong. The V gene's germline CDR1 is LNHNV and CDR2 YYDKDF (reference sequence). This CDR3 region has 15 residues. The CDR3 is CATGPGREGKNEQYF. For the CDR3, the DNA is TGTGCCACCGGTCCGGGGCGGGAGGGCAAGAACGAGCAGTACTTC.

The V and J genes are TRBV7-2 and TRBJ2-3, with D uncertain. Per the germline V gene, CDR1 is SGHTA and CDR2 is FQGNSA. Trimming took off 8 bases at V and 1 base at J, with 19 bases between the two ends. CDR3 length: 16 amino acids. The DNA for the CDR3 is TGTGCCAGCCTCGATCGCGGTGACCCTGGCACAGATACGCAGTATTTT. It yields the protein CASLDRGDPGTDTQYF.

This clonotype was recorded a few times. This chain uses TRBV5-1 with TRBJ2-7; tentatively, D is TRBD1 (6 bases). Germline V CDR1 and CDR2: SGHRS, YFSETQ. This CDR3 is 14 amino acids long. V was trimmed by 5 bases and J by 3 bases, leaving 15 bases between them. The CDR3 reads CASSQTGTVYEQYF. The CDR3 DNA follows: TGCGCCAGCAGTCAAACAGGGACCGTCTACGAGCAGTACTTC.

The chain joins TRBV4-3 to TRBJ2-3; no clear D gene. With 1 base removed from V and 2 bases from J, the gap between germline ends came to 13 bases. The germline gives CDR1 LGHNA, CDR2 YSLEER. The CDR3 consists of 16 residues. CDR3 coding DNA: TGCGCCAGCAGCCAAGGGGCCAGGCCTTCCACAGATACGCAGTATTTT. Translated, it gives CASSQGARPSTDTQYF.

J is TRBJ1-5 and V is TRBV10-3; D not resolved. The CDR3 has 15 amino acids. With 2 bases removed from V and 4 bases from J, the gap between germline ends came to 12 bases. Germline-derived CDR1 and CDR2 are ENHRY and SYGVKD. The CDR3 is CAISEGPGINQPQHF. The CDR3 region has the DNA TGTGCCATCAGTGAGGGGCCAGGAATTAATCAGCCCCAGCATTTT.

This chain links TRBV20-1 with TRBJ2-7, with TRBD2 matching over 8 bases. V was clipped by 6 bases and J by 2 bases; unmatched bases: 3. Germline CDR1 DFQATT, CDR2 SNEGSKA (reference sequence). The CDR3 consists of 12 residues. CDR3 nucleotides: TGCAGTGCCACGACTAGCGCCTACGAGCAGTACTTC. Translation gives CSATTSAYEQYF.

The rearrangement links TRBV6-6 to TRBJ1-2, with D perhaps TRBD1 (6 bases). CDR3 length: 15 residues. V lost 6 bases and J 4 bases, leaving 18 bases between the germline ends. Germline V lookup: CDR1 MNHNY, CDR2 SVGAGI (reference sequence). The CDR3 DNA follows: TGTGCCAGCAGAACAAACCTGGGACAAATCTATGGCTACACCTTC. This sequence encodes CASRTNLGQIYGYTF.

This CDR3 is CASSLETGWKTQYF. In DNA form, the CDR3 reads TGTGCCAGCAGTCTGGAGACAGGGTGGAAGACCCAGTACTTC. The V gene is TRBV6-2 or TRBV6-3, the J gene TRBJ2-5; 7 nucleotides line up with TRBD1. Trimming removed 5 bases from V and 6 bases from J; junction bases left unmatched: 9. The germline V gene encodes CDR1 MNHEY and CDR2 SVGEGT. This CDR3 spans 14 amino acids.

This clonotype was counted a few times. The gene calls are TRBV29-1 and TRBJ1-2; TRBD1 aligns across 9 bases. Germline values: CDR1 SQVTM, CDR2 ANQGSEA. V shed 5 bases and J 1 base; nucleotides not matched to a gene: 5. This CDR3 spans 14 amino acids. The CDR3 region is CSVPLGQGNYGYTF. In DNA form, the CDR3 reads TGCAGCGTTCCCCTGGGACAGGGTAACTATGGCTACACCTTC.

This rearrangement joins TRBV7-6 to TRBJ1-5; 9 bases match TRBD1. Looked up from germline, CDR1 is SGHVS and CDR2 is FNYEAQ. CDR3 length equals 17 residues. The ends lost 5 bases at V and 6 bases at J; junction bases unmatched: 14. This CDR3 is CASSPSPGQGVGQPQHF. CDR3 in DNA: TGTGCCAGCAGCCCATCTCCGGGACAGGGAGTCGGTCAGCCCCAGCATTTT.